The TCR beta chain under discussion was sequenced for a study of CD8+ T cells in alopecia areata. General study points: Expanded CD8+ clones among the top 100, and scalp clonality, were significantly decreased by tofacitinib. Many expanded lesional clones stayed in scalp and blood while on tofacitinib. Uncertainty about whether baseline CD8+ expansion is linked to response remains, with one nonresponder.

A word on this clone: What it binds is not known.

Treatment noted: oral pan-JAK inhibitor, 5-10 mg twice daily. Alopecia areata patients had lesional scalp punch biopsies and peripheral blood taken from them. It was cDNA, reverse transcribed from extracted RNA, that served as the sequencing template. Some clones are missing from TCRdb's copy, which holds only in-frame ones; the method was immunoSEQ multiplex PCR. The data contain more than 150,000 clones, roughly 61% of them singletons. Sample: CD8+ T cells sorted from blood, taken at week 24, from a patient treated with tofacitinib. The source of this sequence is a human donor with alopecia areata.

As DNA, the CDR3 is TGTGCCTTGTCAGATCAAGGCTACGAGCAGTACTTC. Its translation is CALSDQGYEQYF. The genes are TRBV30 and TRBJ2-7; D not certain. The CDR3 totals 12 residues. V lost 7 bases to trimming and J lost 3 bases, with 13 bases between them. The V gene's germline CDR1 is GTSNPN and CDR2 SVGIG (reference sequence).